A single sample is the source of the 23 T cell receptor beta chains below, sequenced in a study of cytotoxic CD8 clonotypes in ibrutinib-treated CLL. Using immunoSEQ multiplex PCR, the repertoire was profiled, and TCRdb retains in-frame clones only, with some absent. The sample consists of more than 140,000 clones, roughly 80% of them appearing once. The specimen was PBMCs, collected after 12 months of ibrutinib treatment. The receptors derive from a human donor with chronic lymphocytic leukemia.

This chain joins TRBV29-1 and TRBJ2-5; the D gene is possibly TRBD1 (5 bases). The V end was cut by 1 base, the J end by 5 bases, with 17 bases between. The CDR3 is 15 residues long. Germline V lookup: CDR1 SQVTM, CDR2 ANQGSEA. Written as DNA, the CDR3 is TGCAGCGTTGAAGGGCAGGGTTCCCTTAGGGAGACCCAGTACTTC. Translated, it gives CSVEGQGSLRETQYF.

The rearrangement joins TRBV2 to TRBJ2-1; D may be TRBD2 (6 bases). This CDR3 spans 15 amino acids. Per the germline V gene, CDR1 is SNHLY and CDR2 is FYNNEI. The V gene lost 3 bases and the J gene lost 4 bases, with 13 bases spanning the gap. CDR3 DNA sequence: TGTGCCAGCAGTGACGGCGGGAAGACTTACAATGAGCAGTTCTTC. It is translated as CASSDGGKTYNEQFF.

The gene calls are TRBV6-5 and TRBJ2-1; the match to TRBD2 covers 10 bases. CDR3 length: 15 amino acids. Unmatched junction bases numbered 13, after V lost 8 bases and J lost 9 bases. From germline, CDR1 is MNHEY and CDR2 SVGAGI. The CDR3 spells CASSWGLAGVGEQFF. In DNA form, the CDR3 reads TGTGCCAGCTCCTGGGGGCTAGCGGGAGTGGGTGAGCAGTTCTTC.

V is TRBV7-9 and J is TRBJ1-1, with TRBD1 identical over 7 bases. The CDR3 runs to 14 residues. V trimming: 6 bases; J trimming: 2 bases; junction bases outside the gene matches: 6. Germline V gene data show CDR1 as SEHNR and CDR2 as FQNEAQ (reference sequence). The CDR3 DNA follows: TGTGCCAGCAGTTTCGACAGGGTAAACACTGAAGCTTTCTTT. Residues: CASSFDRVNTEAFF. The full variable domain, completed using reference TRBV7-9 and TRBJ1-1, is DTGVSQNPRHKITKRGQNVTFRCDPISEHNRLYWYRQTLGQGPEFLTYFQNEAQLEKSRLLSDRFSAERPKGSFSTLEIQRTEQGDSAMYLCASSFDRVNTEAFFGQGTRLTVV.

This clone is a singleton in its sample. CDR3 bases: TGTGCCAGCAGTTTCCATCCGGGACAGGGCCCAGAGACCCAGTACTTC. Translated: CASSFHPGQGPETQYF. The rearrangement links TRBV28 to TRBJ2-5, with 9 bases lining up with TRBD1. CDR3 length: 16 residues. The V gene's germline CDR1 is MDHEN and CDR2 SYDVKM. V shed 3 bases and J 4 bases; nucleotides not matched to a gene: 9.

CDR3 nucleotides: TGTGCCAGCAGTTGGACAGGGAGGGGAGAGACCCAGTACTTC. It translates to CASSWTGRGETQYF. The chain links TRBV6-5 to TRBJ2-5; D might be TRBD1 (8 bases). V was clipped by 4 bases and J by 4 bases, with 13 bases between them. The CDR3 is 14 residues long. Germline CDR1 is MNHEY and CDR2 is SVGAGI.

Concerning this clone itself: This sequence may be a read error, since a much larger clone differs from it by one base. The V and J genes are TRBV7-9 and TRBJ1-4, with D maybe TRBD1 (5 bases). Germline V gene sequence: CDR1 SEHNR, CDR2 FQNEAQ (reference sequence). With 5 bases removed from V and 8 bases from J, the gap between germline ends came to 9 bases. The CDR3 contains 12 residues. CDR3 in amino acids: CASSARGEKLFF. The DNA for the CDR3 is TGTGCCAGCAGCGCCCGGGGGGAAAAACTGTTTTTT.

The gene calls are TRBV27 and TRBJ1-3, with D unresolved. The ends were cut back, 7 bases at V and 0 bases at J, with 10 bases in the middle. The CDR3 extends over 14 amino acids. Germline CDR1 reads MNHEY; CDR2 reads SMNVEV (reference sequence). The DNA of the CDR3 is TGTGCCAGCACGTCTACAAACTCTGGAAACACCATATATTTT. Encoded protein: CASTSTNSGNTIYF.

V usage is TRBV6-5 and J usage is TRBJ2-7, with 14 positions matching TRBD2. This CDR3 has 14 residues. Germline assignment: CDR1 MNHEY and CDR2 SVGAGI. Trimming removed 8 bases from V and 12 bases from J; junction bases left unmatched: 12. Here the CDR3 DNA reads TGTGCCAGCGCCGGGGGACTAGCGGGAGTTAGTCGGTACTTC. It yields the protein CASAGGLAGVSRYF.

The chain combines TRBV4-2 with TRBJ2-7; TRBD1 agrees at 7 bases. After removal of 0 bases from V and 3 bases from J, the junction contained 20 bases not matched to a gene. The CDR3 totals 20 residues. Per the germline V gene, CDR1 is LGHNA and CDR2 is YNFKEQ. In nucleotides, the CDR3 is TGTGCCAGCAGCCAAGATACCTCCCCCACAACCGGGACAGTACACTACGAGCAGTACTTC. The encoded protein is CASSQDTSPTTGTVHYEQYF.

This clone was counted between two and nine times. The V call is TRBV4-1, the J call TRBJ2-7; the D gene is possibly TRBD2 (6 bases). Germline V lookup: CDR1 MGHRA, CDR2 YSYEKL. Between the trimmed V and J ends, which lost 1 base and 2 bases, there was a span of 12 bases. This CDR3 is built from 15 residues. This CDR3 is CASSQVADPPYEQYF. The DNA of the CDR3 is TGCGCCAGCAGCCAAGTAGCGGATCCCCCCTACGAGCAGTACTTC.

The chain combines TRBV27 with TRBJ2-7, with 11 bases matching TRBD2. J gave up 3 bases and V 2 bases, and 6 bases lay outside the gene matches. Germline CDR1 reads MNHEY; CDR2 reads SMNVEV (reference sequence). This CDR3 has 16 amino acids. CDR3 DNA: TGTGCCAGCAGTTTAGACGGACTAGCGGGTGACTACGAGCAGTACTTC. Translating gives CASSLDGLAGDYEQYF.

This clone was seen only once. This chain uses TRBV9 with TRBJ2-7; 9 nucleotides line up with TRBD1. This CDR3 comprises 15 residues. V lost 4 bases, J lost 3 bases, and 8 bases stayed unmatched. The V gene's germline CDR1 is SGDLS and CDR2 YYNGEE. This CDR3 is CASSPTGQGVYEQYF. The CDR3 DNA reads TGTGCCAGCAGCCCGACGGGACAGGGCGTCTACGAGCAGTACTTC.

This rearrangement joins TRBV11-3 to TRBJ2-3; D possibly matches TRBD1 or TRBD2 (5 bases each). V lost 3 bases to trimming and J lost 4 bases, with 11 bases between them. Germline V gene data show CDR1 as SGHNT and CDR2 as YENEEA. This CDR3 contains 14 residues. CDR3 region: CASSLGEGSDTQYF. The CDR3 nucleotides read TGTGCCAGCAGCTTGGGAGAGGGGTCAGATACGCAGTATTTT.

The chain has TRBV9 and TRBJ2-7, with TRBD1 identical over 10 bases. CDR1 is SGDLS and CDR2 is YYNGEE in the germline V gene. CDR3 size: 16 residues. V trimming: 0 bases; J trimming: 2 bases; junction bases outside the gene matches: 5. The CDR3 sequence: CASSVGQGASAYEQYF. For the CDR3, the DNA is TGTGCCAGCAGCGTAGGACAGGGGGCCTCCGCCTACGAGCAGTACTTC.

The chain joins TRBV11-1 to TRBJ1-2; D not certain. V was trimmed by 2 bases and J by 8 bases, leaving 15 bases between them. Germline CDR1 reads SGHAT; CDR2 reads FQDESV (reference sequence). The CDR3 consists of 14 residues. CDR3 in amino acids: CASSLIGVEDGYTF. The CDR3 region has the DNA TGTGCCAGCAGCTTAATAGGTGTCGAAGACGGCTACACCTTC. Full variable domain (remainder filled in from reference TRBV11-1 and TRBJ1-2): EAEVAQSPRYKITEKSQAVAFWCDPISGHATLYWYRQILGQGPELLVQFQDESVVDDSQLPKDRFSAERLKGVDSTLKIQPAELGDSAMYLCASSLIGVEDGYTFGSGTRLTVV.

This chain joins TRBV28 and TRBJ2-3; D is perhaps TRBD1 (5 bases). CDR1 MDHEN and CDR2 SYDVKM come from the germline V gene. Trimming removed 4 bases from V and 4 bases from J, with 12 bases in between. This CDR3 has 14 residues. The CDR3 spells CASSSNGRADTQYF. CDR3 bases: TGTGCCAGCAGTTCCAACGGCAGGGCAGATACGCAGTATTTT.

The V gene is TRBV7-2, the J gene TRBJ2-3; possibly TRBD1 or TRBD2 for D (5 bases each). CDR3 length: 13 residues. Per the germline V gene, CDR1 is SGHTA and CDR2 is FQGNSA. The germline V and J ends were trimmed by 5 bases and 4 bases, with 10 bases remaining between them. CDR3 protein: CASSRGAADTQYF. The CDR3 DNA follows: TGTGCCAGCAGCCGAGGGGCGGCAGATACGCAGTATTTT.

This chain connects TRBV30 to TRBJ1-2; D is undetermined. Germline CDR1 and CDR2: GTSNPN and SVGIG (reference sequence). Trimming pared 1 base from V and 8 bases from J, leaving 8 bases between. This CDR3 is 11 amino acids long. The CDR3 here is CAWSGPAGYTF. The CDR3 bases are TGTGCCTGGAGTGGCCCGGCCGGCTACACCTTC.

This clone has only a few counts. The CDR3 region is CASRTDEQFF. For the CDR3, the DNA is TGTGCCAGCAGGACAGATGAGCAGTTCTTC. The chain joins TRBV5-8 to TRBJ2-1; a weak D match, TRBD1 (5 bases). This CDR3 is 10 amino acids long. Germline CDR1 and CDR2: SGHTS and YDEGEE. Trimming left V 5 bases short and J 8 bases short, with 5 bases between.

The chain combines TRBV28 with TRBJ1-2; D not certain. CDR1 is MDHEN, CDR2 SYDVKM, per germline. V was clipped by 5 bases and J by 3 bases, with 16 bases between them. There are 15 residues in the CDR3. The CDR3 DNA sequence: TGTGCCAGCAGTATAGCAGTCCTTAAGCACTATGGCTACACCTTC. Its translation: CASSIAVLKHYGYTF.

This chain connects TRBV4-1 to TRBJ1-3, with D possibly matching TRBD1 (5 bases). CDR3 length: 14 residues. Germline lookup yields CDR1 MGHRA and CDR2 YSYEKL. Trimming cost V 1 base and J 4 bases, with 8 bases left between them. CDR3: CASSQAGIGNTIYF. The CDR3 DNA follows: TGCGCCAGCAGCCAAGCAGGGATAGGAAACACCATATATTTT.

This clone has just one count. The chain links TRBV5-1 to TRBJ2-5; 8 positions agree with TRBD2. The V gene's germline CDR1 is SGHRS and CDR2 YFSETQ. V shed 4 bases and J 4 bases; nucleotides not matched to a gene: 12. This CDR3 region has 16 residues. Written as DNA, the CDR3 is TGCGCCAGCAGCCCAGTCATAGGACTAGCCGTAGAGACCCAGTACTTC. Protein product: CASSPVIGLAVETQYF.